This T cell receptor beta chain derives from a study of blood T cell repertoires in COVID-19. In the original workflow: For nucleated cells, counts were estimated from reference gene primer amplification. Data came from immunoSEQ multiplex PCR; TCRdb stores just in-frame clones and leaves some out. V, J and clone size derive from that table, while D and trimming were established from the DNA sequence. Of about 46,000 clones in the sample, around 87% were seen once. The CDR3 consists of 15 residues. V lost 0 bases and J lost 7; bases outside the gene matches: 5. CDR1 is LNHNV and CDR2 is YYDKDF in the germline V gene (reference sequence).

V gene TRBV15 combines with J gene TRBJ1-4, with 7 bases aligning to TRBD1. Specimen: PBMCs or T cells enriched from blood (not recorded which). The TCR was taken from a woman aged 50 to 60 who had recovered from COVID-19. DNA for the CDR3: TGTGCCACCAGCAGAGAAGGGACAGCGTTTGAAAAACTGTTTTTT. It yields the protein CATSREGTAFEKLFF. Variable domain in full (rest from reference TRBV15 and TRBJ1-4): DAMVIQNPRYQVTQFGKPVTLSCSQTLNHNVMYWYQQKSSQAPKLLFHYYDKDFNNEADTPDNFQSRRPNTSFCFLDIRSPGLGDTAMYLCATSREGTAFEKLFFGSGTQLSVL.